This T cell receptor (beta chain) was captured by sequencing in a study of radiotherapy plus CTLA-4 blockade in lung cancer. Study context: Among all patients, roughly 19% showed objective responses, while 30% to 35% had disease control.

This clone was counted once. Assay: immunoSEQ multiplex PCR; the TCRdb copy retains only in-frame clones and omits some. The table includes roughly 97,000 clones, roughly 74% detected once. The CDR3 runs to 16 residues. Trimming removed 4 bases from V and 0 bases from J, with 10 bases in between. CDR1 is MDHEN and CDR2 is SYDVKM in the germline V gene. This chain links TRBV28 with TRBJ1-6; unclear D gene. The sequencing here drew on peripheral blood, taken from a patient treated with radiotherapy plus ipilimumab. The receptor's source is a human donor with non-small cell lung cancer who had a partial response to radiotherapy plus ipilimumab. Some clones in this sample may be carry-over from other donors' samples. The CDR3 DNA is TGTGCCAGCAGTTCCGGCGGGAACTCCTATAATTCACCCCTCCACTTT. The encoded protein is CASSSGGNSYNSPLHF.